Each of the 11 T cell receptor beta chains below was sequenced from the same sample in a study of shared clonotypes between healthy human individuals. TCRdb's table, derived via immunoSEQ multiplex PCR, lists solely in-frame clones and lacks some. The sample yields about 710,000 clones, 72% seen once. The material sequenced was memory CD4+ T cells sorted from blood. Subset noted: CD45RA-negative fraction. The source is a woman aged 30 to 39 in good health.

The rearrangement joins TRBV5-1 to TRBJ1-4, with 7 nucleotides matching TRBD1. Germline CDR1 SGHRS, CDR2 YFSETQ. The CDR3 is 17 amino acids. V dropped 4 bases and J dropped 0; count of bases not matched to a gene: 9. CDR3 sequence: CASSPTTGITTNEKLFF. The CDR3 region has the DNA TGCGCCAGCAGCCCCACGACAGGGATAACAACTAATGAAAAACTGTTTTTT. Using reference TRBV5-1 and TRBJ1-4 for the parts outside the CDR3, the full variable domain is KAGVTQTPRYLIKTRGQQVTLSCSPISGHRSVSWYQQTPGQGLQFLFEYFSETQRNKGNFPGRFSGRQFSNSRSEMNVSTLELGDSALYLCASSPTTGITTNEKLFFGSGTQLSVL.

This clone was seen many times. For the CDR3, the DNA is TGTGCCAGCAGCCAAGATGCAGGGGAACTTTATGGCTACACCTTC. Its translation: CASSQDAGELYGYTF. V gene TRBV4-2 combines with J gene TRBJ1-2, with D possibly being TRBD1 (6 bases). V was pared by 0 bases and J by 5 bases, with 13 bases between. The CDR3 runs 15 residues. CDR1 LGHNA and CDR2 YNFKEQ come from the germline V gene.

This clone was recorded a few times. V usage is TRBV2 and J usage is TRBJ1-2; D possibly corresponds to TRBD1 (6 bases). V dropped 9 bases and J dropped 7 bases, with 12 bases sitting between them. The length of the CDR3 is 11 residues. From germline, CDR1 is SNHLY and CDR2 FYNNEI. DNA for the CDR3: TGTGCCAGTAACAGGGACCGTGGCTACACCTTC. Translated, it gives CASNRDRGYTF. The complete variable domain, with remaining parts taken from reference TRBV2 and TRBJ1-2, reads EPEVTQTPSHQVTQMGQEVILRCVPISNHLYFYWYRQILGQKVEFLVSFYNNEISEKSEIFDDQFSVERPDGSNFTLKIRSTKLEDSAMYFCASNRDRGYTFGSGTRLTVV.

This chain links TRBV5-1 with TRBJ2-1; 11 bases agree with TRBD2. Germline V CDR1 and CDR2: SGHRS, YFSETQ. V lost 1 base to trimming and J lost 7 bases; unmatched junction nucleotides: 10. The CDR3 is 17 residues long. DNA for the CDR3: TGCGCCAGCAGCTTGTATCCGGTAACTAGCGGGAGTAATGAGCAGTTCTTC. Protein product: CASSLYPVTSGSNEQFF. The full variable domain, rest sourced from reference TRBV5-1 and TRBJ2-1, is KAGVTQTPRYLIKTRGQQVTLSCSPISGHRSVSWYQQTPGQGLQFLFEYFSETQRNKGNFPGRFSGRQFSNSRSEMNVSTLELGDSALYLCASSLYPVTSGSNEQFFGPGTRLTVL.

This clone was counted at least ten times. Other DNA sequences in the same sample also yield this CDR3. This sequence joins TRBV5-1 and TRBJ2-1; D call uncertain. Per germline, CDR1 SGHRS and CDR2 YFSETQ. V lost 0 bases and J 1 base, leaving 8 bases between the germline ends. The CDR3 loop spans 15 amino acids. CDR3 loop: CASSLDSSSYNEQFF. Here the CDR3 DNA reads TGCGCCAGCAGCTTGGACTCTTCGTCCTACAATGAGCAGTTCTTC.

The V call is TRBV7-3, the J call TRBJ2-2, with TRBD1 identical over 8 bases. With 4 bases clipped from V and 7 bases from J, the junction kept 5 bases outside the gene matches. Germline CDR1 and CDR2: SGHTA and FQGTGA. The CDR3 has 14 residues. The CDR3 DNA reads TGTGCCAGCAGCTACCAGGGGGCGGGCGGGGAGCTGTTTTTT. Amino acid sequence: CASSYQGAGGELFF.

The chain joins TRBV6-1 to TRBJ2-4; 7 nucleotides align to TRBD1. Germline V gene sequence: CDR1 MNHNS, CDR2 SASEGT. Trimming took 0 bases from V and 6 from J; bases not matched to a gene: 2. The CDR3 contains 14 residues. CDR3 residues: CASSEAWDRNIQYF. Written as DNA, the CDR3 is TGTGCCAGCAGTGAAGCGTGGGACAGAAACATTCAGTACTTC.

The chain employs TRBV5-1 and TRBJ2-7; TRBD2 matches 7 bases. V was pared by 3 bases and J by 4 bases, with 7 bases of the junction left unmatched. CDR1 and CDR2 (germline): SGHRS, YFSETQ. This CDR3 comprises 14 residues. CDR3 in amino acids: CASSSRWGGYEQYF. CDR3 DNA: TGCGCCAGCAGCTCCCGATGGGGGGGTTACGAGCAGTACTTC.

The gene calls are TRBV7-9 and TRBJ2-1, with no clear D. Deletions cut 1 base from V and 6 bases from J, with 7 bases between. The V gene's germline CDR1 is SEHNR and CDR2 FQNEAQ (reference sequence). CDR3 size: 13 residues. The CDR3 sequence is CASSLDWGNEQFF. As DNA, the CDR3 is TGTGCCAGCAGCTTAGATTGGGGCAATGAGCAGTTCTTC.

This chain links TRBV11-3 with TRBJ2-1; 9 positions agree with TRBD2. CDR3 size: 14 residues. V shed 5 bases, J shed 15 bases, and the junction held 14 bases outside the gene matches. Germline V CDR1 and CDR2: SGHNT, YENEEA. The CDR3 loop reads CASSPNWLAGVTFF. The CDR3, as DNA: TGTGCCAGCAGCCCTAACTGGTTAGCGGGAGTGACGTTCTTC. Combining the CDR3 with reference TRBV11-3 and TRBJ2-1 gives the whole variable domain EAGVVQSPRYKIIEKKQPVAFWCNPISGHNTLYWYLQNLGQGPELLIRYENEEAVDDSQLPKDRFSAERLKGVDSTLKIQPAELGDSAVYLCASSPNWLAGVTFFGPGTRLTVL.

This clone has only a few counts. The chain has TRBV15 and TRBJ1-4; D ambiguous. Germline values: CDR1 LNHNV, CDR2 YYDKDF (reference sequence). V was cut by 5 bases and J by 6 bases, with 7 bases left in between. There are 12 residues in the CDR3. CDR3 in amino acids: CATSGRHEKLFF. CDR3 in DNA: TGTGCCACCAGCGGTAGGCATGAAAAACTGTTTTTT.